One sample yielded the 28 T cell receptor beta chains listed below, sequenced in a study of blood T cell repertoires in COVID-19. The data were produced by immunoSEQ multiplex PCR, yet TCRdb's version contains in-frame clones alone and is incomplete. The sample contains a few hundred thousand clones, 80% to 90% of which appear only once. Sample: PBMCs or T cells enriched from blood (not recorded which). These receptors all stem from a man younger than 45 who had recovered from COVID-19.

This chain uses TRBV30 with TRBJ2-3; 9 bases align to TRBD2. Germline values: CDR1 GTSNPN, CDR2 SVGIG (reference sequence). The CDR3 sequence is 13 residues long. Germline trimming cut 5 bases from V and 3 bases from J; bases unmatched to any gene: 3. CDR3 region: CAWSTSGTDTQYF. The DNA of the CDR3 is TGTGCCTGGTCAACTAGCGGGACAGATACGCAGTATTTT. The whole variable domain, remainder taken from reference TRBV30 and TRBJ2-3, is SQTIHQWPATLVQPVGSPLSLECTVEGTSNPNLYWYRQAAGRGLQLLFYSVGIGQISSEVPQNLSASRPQDRQFILSSKKLLLSDSGFYLCAWSTSGTDTQYFGPGTRLTVL.

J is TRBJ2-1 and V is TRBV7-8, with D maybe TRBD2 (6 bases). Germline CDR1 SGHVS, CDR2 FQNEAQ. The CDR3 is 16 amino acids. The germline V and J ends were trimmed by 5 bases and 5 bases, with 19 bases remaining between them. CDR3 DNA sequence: TGTGCCAGCAGCGCCCGCCCATCGGGACTCAACAATGAGCAGTTCTTC. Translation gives CASSARPSGLNNEQFF.

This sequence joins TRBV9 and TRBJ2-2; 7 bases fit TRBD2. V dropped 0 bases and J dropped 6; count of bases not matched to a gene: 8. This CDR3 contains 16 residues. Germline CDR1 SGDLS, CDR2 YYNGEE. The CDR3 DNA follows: TGTGCCAGCAGCGTAGAGGGCGGGAGAGGGGCCGGGGAGCTGTTTTTT. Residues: CASSVEGGRGAGELFF.

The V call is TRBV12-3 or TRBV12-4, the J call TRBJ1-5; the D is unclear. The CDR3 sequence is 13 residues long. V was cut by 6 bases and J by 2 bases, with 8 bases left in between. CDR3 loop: CASSPSGNQPQHF. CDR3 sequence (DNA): TGTGCCAGCAGCCCTTCGGGCAATCAGCCCCAGCATTTT.

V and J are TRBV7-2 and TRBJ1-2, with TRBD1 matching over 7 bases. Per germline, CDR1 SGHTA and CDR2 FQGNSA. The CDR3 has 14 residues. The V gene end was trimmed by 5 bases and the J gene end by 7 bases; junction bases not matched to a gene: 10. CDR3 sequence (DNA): TGTGCCAGCAGCGTCGGGACAGTCGGCTCTGGCTACACCTTC. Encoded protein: CASSVGTVGSGYTF.

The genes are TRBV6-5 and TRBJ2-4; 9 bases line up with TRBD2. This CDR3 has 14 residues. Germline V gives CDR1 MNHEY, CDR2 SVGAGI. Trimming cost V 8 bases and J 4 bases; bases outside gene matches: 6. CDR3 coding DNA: TGTGCCAGCCTGCGGGGGGGTGGGAAAAACATTCAGTACTTC. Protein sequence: CASLRGGGKNIQYF.

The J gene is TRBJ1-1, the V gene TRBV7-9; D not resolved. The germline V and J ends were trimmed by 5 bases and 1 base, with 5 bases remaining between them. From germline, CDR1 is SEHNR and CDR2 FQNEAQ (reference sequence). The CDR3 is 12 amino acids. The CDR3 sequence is CASSRQNTEAFF. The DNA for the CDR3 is TGTGCCAGCAGCCGACAGAACACTGAAGCTTTCTTT.

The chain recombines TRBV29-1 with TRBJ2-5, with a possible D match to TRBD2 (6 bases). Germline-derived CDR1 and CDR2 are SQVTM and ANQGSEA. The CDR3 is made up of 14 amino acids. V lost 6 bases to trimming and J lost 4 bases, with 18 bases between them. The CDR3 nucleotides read TGCAGCGTGGAGGCGGGGCAGGTCGGAGAGACCCAGTACTTC. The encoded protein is CSVEAGQVGETQYF.

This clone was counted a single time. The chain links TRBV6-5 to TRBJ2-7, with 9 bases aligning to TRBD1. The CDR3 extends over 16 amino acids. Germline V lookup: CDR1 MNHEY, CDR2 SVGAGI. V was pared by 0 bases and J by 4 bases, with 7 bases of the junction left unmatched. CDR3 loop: CASSYSGADRGYEQYF. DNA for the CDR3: TGTGCCAGCAGTTACTCAGGGGCGGACAGGGGATACGAGCAGTACTTC.

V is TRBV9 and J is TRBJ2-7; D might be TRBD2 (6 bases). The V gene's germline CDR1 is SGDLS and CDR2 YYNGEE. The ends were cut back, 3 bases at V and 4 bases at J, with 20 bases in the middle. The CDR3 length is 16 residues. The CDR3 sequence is CASSGGVGRMGYEQYF. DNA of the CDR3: TGTGCCAGCAGCGGCGGGGTAGGCCGGATGGGGTACGAGCAGTACTTC.

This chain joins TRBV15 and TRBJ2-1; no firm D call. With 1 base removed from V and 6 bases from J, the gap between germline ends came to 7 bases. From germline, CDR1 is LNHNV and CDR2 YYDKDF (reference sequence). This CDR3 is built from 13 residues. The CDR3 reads CATSRAGGNEQFF. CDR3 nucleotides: TGTGCCACCAGCAGAGCCGGTGGCAATGAGCAGTTCTTC.

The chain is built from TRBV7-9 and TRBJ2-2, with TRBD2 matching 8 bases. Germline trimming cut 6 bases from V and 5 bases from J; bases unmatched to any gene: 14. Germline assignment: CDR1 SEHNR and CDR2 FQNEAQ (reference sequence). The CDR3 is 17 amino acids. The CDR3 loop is CASRNTPGLGGTGELFF. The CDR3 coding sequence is TGTGCCAGCAGAAACACTCCGGGACTAGGGGGGACCGGGGAGCTGTTTTTT.

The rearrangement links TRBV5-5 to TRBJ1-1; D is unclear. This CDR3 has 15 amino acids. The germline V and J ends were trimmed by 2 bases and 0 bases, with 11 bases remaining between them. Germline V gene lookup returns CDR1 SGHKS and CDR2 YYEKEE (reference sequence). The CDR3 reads CASSFSGQVNTEAFF. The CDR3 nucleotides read TGTGCCAGCAGCTTTAGCGGGCAGGTGAACACTGAAGCTTTCTTT.

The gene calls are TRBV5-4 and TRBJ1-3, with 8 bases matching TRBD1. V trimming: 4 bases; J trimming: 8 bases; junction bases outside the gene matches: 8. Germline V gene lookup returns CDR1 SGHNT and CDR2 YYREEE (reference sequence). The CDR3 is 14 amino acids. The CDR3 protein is CASSQQGVLDTIYF. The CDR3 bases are TGTGCCAGCAGCCAACAGGGGGTTTTGGACACCATATATTTT.

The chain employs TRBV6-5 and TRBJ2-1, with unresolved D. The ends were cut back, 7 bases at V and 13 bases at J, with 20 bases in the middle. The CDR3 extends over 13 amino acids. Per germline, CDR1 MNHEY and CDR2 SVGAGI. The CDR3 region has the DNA TGTGCCAGCACCCCAACTGGTTATAGCCCCCAGTTCTTC. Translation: CASTPTGYSPQFF.

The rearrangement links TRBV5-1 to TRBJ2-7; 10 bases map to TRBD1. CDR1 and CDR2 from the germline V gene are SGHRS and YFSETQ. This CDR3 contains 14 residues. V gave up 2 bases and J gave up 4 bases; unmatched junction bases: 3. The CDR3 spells CASSLGQGGYEQYF. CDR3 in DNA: TGCGCCAGCAGCTTAGGACAGGGGGGATACGAGCAGTACTTC.

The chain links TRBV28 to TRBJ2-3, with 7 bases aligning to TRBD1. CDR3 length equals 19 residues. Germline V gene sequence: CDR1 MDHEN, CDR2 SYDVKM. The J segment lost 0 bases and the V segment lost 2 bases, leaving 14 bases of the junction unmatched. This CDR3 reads CASSLGSNRGRVSTDTQYF. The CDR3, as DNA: TGTGCCAGCAGTTTAGGGTCAAACAGGGGCCGTGTAAGCACAGATACGCAGTATTTT.

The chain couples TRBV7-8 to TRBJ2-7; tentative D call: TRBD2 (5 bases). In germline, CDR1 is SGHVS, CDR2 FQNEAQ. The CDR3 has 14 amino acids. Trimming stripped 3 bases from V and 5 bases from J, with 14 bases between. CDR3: CASSLALGGNEQYF. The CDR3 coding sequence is TGTGCCAGCAGCTTGGCCCTAGGAGGAAACGAGCAGTACTTC. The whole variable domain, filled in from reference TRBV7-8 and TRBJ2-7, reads GAGVSQSPRYKVAKRGQDVALRCDPISGHVSLFWYQQALGQGPEFLTYFQNEAQLDKSGLPSDRFFAERPEGSVSTLKIQRTQQEDSAVYLCASSLALGGNEQYFGPGTRLTVT.

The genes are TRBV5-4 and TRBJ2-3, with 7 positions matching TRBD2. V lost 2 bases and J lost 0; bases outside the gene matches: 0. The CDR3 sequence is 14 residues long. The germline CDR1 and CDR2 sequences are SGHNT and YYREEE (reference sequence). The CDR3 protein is CASSFSGSTDTQYF. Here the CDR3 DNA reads TGTGCCAGCAGCTTTAGCGGGAGCACAGATACGCAGTATTTT.

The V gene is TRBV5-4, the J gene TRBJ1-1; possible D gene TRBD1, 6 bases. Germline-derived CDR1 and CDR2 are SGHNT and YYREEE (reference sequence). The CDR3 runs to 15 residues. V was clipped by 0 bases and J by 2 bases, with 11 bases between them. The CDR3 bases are TGTGCCAGCAGCTTGGTGGCGGGGGGCAACACTGAAGCTTTCTTT. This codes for CASSLVAGGNTEAFF.

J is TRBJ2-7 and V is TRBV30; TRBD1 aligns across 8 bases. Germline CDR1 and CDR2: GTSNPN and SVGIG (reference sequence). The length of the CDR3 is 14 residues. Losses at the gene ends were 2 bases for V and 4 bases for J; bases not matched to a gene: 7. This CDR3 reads CAWSLGQGSYEQYF. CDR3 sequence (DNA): TGTGCCTGGAGTCTTGGACAGGGTAGTTACGAGCAGTACTTC.

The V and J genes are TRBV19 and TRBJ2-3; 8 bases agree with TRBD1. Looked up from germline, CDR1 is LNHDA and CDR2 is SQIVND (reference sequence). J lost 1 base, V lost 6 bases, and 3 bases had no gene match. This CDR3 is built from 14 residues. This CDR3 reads CASRKTGGTDTQYF. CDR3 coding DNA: TGTGCCAGTAGGAAGACAGGGGGCACAGATACGCAGTATTTT.

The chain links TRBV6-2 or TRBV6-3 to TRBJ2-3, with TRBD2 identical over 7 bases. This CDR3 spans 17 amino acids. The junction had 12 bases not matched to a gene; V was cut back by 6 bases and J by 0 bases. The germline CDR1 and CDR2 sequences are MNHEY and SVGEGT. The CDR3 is CASSRSWPSGSTDTQYF. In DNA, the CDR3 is TGTGCCAGCAGCCGGAGCTGGCCTAGCGGCAGCACAGATACGCAGTATTTT.

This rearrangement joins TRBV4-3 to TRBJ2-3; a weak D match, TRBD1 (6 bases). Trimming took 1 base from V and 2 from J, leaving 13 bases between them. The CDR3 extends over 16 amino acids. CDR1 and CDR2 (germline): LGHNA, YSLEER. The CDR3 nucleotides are TGCGCCAGCAGCCAAGTCGCAGGGGATCCCACAGATACGCAGTATTTT. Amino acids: CASSQVAGDPTDTQYF.

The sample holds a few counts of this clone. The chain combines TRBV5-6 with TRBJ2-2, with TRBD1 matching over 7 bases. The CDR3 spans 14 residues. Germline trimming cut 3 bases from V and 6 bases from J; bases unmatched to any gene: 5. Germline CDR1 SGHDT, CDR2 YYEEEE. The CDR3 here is CASSSTGDPGELFF. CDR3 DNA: TGTGCCAGCAGCTCAACAGGGGATCCCGGGGAGCTGTTTTTT.

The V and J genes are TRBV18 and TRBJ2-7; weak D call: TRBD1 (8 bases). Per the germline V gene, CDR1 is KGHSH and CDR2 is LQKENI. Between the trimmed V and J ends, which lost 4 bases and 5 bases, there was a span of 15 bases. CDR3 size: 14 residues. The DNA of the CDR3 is TGTGCCAGCTCACAAAGGACAGGGAGGGACGAGCAGTACTTC. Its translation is CASSQRTGRDEQYF. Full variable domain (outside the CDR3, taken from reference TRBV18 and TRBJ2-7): NAGVMQNPRHLVRRRGQEARLRCSPMKGHSHVYWYRQLPEEGLKFMVYLQKENIIDESGMPKERFSAEFPKEGPSILRIQQVVRGDSAAYFCASSQRTGRDEQYFGPGTRLTVT.

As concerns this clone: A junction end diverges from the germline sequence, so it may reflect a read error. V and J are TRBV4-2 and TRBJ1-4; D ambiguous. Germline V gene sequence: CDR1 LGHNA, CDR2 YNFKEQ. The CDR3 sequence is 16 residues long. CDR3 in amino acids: CASSQVSRGSKEKLFF. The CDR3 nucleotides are TGTGCCAGCAGCCAAGTTAGTCGGGGTTCTAAGGAAAAACTGTTTTTT.

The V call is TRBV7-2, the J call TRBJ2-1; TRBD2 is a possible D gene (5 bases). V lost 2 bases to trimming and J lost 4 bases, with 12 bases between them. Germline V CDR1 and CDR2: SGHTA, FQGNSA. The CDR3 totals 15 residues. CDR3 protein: CASSLKFGGYNEQFF. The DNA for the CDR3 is TGTGCCAGCAGCTTAAAATTTGGCGGGTACAATGAGCAGTTCTTC. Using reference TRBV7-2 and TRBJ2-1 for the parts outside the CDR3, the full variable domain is GAGVSQSPSNKVTEKGKDVELRCDPISGHTALYWYRQSLGQGLEFLIYFQGNSAPDKSGLPSDRFSAERTGGSVSTLTIQRTQQEDSAVYLCASSLKFGGYNEQFFGPGTRLTVL.